Listed here is a single TCR beta chain. The antigen is undetermined. This entry belongs to a study of shared clonotypes between healthy human individuals. Sorted subsets were amplified in replicate PCRs using 150 to 250 ng DNA, some 31,000 T cell genomes. Generated by immunoSEQ multiplex PCR, the TCRdb table keeps only in-frame clones and is missing some. The sample shows some 600,000 clones, roughly 95% of them seen only once. Naive CD8 cells lacked CD45RO and underwent positive selection for CCR7, leaving out terminally differentiated effector memory CD45RA+ cells. All donors were Caucasian adults living in Nashville, Tennessee. Trimming cost V 4 bases and J 6 bases, with 11 bases left between them. This CDR3 is 12 amino acids long. The V gene's germline CDR1 is SGHTS and CDR2 YDEGEE. Findings and limits, study-wide: Enrolling few donors narrowed the genetic and exposure-history diversity that was represented.

This receptor was identified in a woman aged 25 to 45 in good health. The specimen sequenced was naive CD8+ T cells sorted from blood. The chain joins TRBV5-8 to TRBJ2-7; no definite D call. The CDR3 loop reads CASSPNWGEQYF. Here the CDR3 DNA reads TGTGCCAGCAGCCCGAACTGGGGCGAGCAGTACTTC.